The clone carrying this TCR beta chain was seen a single time. No antigen is known for it. Germline-derived CDR1 and CDR2 are KGHSH and LQKENI. The ends were cut back, 2 bases at V and 4 bases at J, with 11 bases in the middle. The CDR3 consists of 14 residues. Repertoires were generated with immunoSEQ multiplex PCR, while TCRdb's copy carries only in-frame clones and drops some. Of around 150,000 clones listed, under 95% are singletons. The record originates from a study of cytomegalovirus exposure and HLA in healthy donors. Study-level findings and limits: There were some public TCRs occurring in many donors, but most TCR sequences were rare. It was confirmed in vitro that a few of the CMV-associated chains were specific for CMV antigens. High specificity and sensitivity for cytomegalovirus status were reported for the classifier. Subsequent analysis revealed that first-cohort TCR clusters tended to co-occur in the 100 to 150 validation repertoires.

The sequenced sample was PBMCs. The clonotype was recovered from a young woman in good health and CMV-seropositive. This sequence joins TRBV18 and TRBJ1-2, with D possibly being TRBD1 (6 bases). The CDR3 here is CASSPEGRGYGYTF. CDR3 coding DNA: TGTGCCAGCTCACCAGAAGGCAGGGGCTATGGCTACACCTTC.